The 14 T cell receptor beta chains below all came from one sample that was sequenced in a study of CD8 T cells in Susac syndrome (dated by TCRdb to about 2019). The library was produced with the immunoSEQ multiplex PCR assay. RNA was extracted with the RNeasy kit and roughly 0.45 to 1 ug was reverse transcribed using random hexamers. Using fastp at Q25 and MiXCR, TCRdb reprocessed the public reads and kept productive beta chains. Rows matching on CDR3 protein sequence are summarized as one entry with the most common DNA and genes. The sample records 70,000 to 75,000 distinct CDR3 sequences, roughly 93% of which are singletons. In total, the top ten clones hold over 0.12% of the sample. Sequencing used CD4+ T cells from PBMCs. Receptors originate from a human donor with Susac syndrome.

The rearrangement uses TRBV6-5 and TRBJ2-7; D is unclear. The germline V and J ends were trimmed by 6 bases and 7 bases, with 16 bases remaining between them. The germline V gene encodes CDR1 MNHEY and CDR2 SVGAGI. The CDR3 runs to 13 residues. The CDR3 region has the DNA TGTGCCAGCAGACCGACTGCCATGTTGGAGCAGTACTTC. This codes for CASRPTAMLEQYF.

The chain is built from TRBV5-1 and TRBJ2-1; 13 bases are shared with TRBD2. Germline trimming cut 5 bases from V and 8 bases from J; bases unmatched to any gene: 7. The CDR3 is made up of 15 amino acids. From germline, CDR1 is SGHRS and CDR2 YFSETQ. For the CDR3, the DNA is TGCGCCAGCAGTCAAGGACTAGCGGGGGCTCATGAGCAGTTCTTC. The encoded protein is CASSQGLAGAHEQFF. The variable domain in full, completed from reference TRBV5-1 and TRBJ2-1, reads KAGVTQTPRYLIKTRGQQVTLSCSPISGHRSVSWYQQTPGQGLQFLFEYFSETQRNKGNFPGRFSGRQFSNSRSEMNVSTLELGDSALYLCASSQGLAGAHEQFFGPGTRLTVL.

This chain links TRBV3-1 with TRBJ2-1, with 11 bases aligning to TRBD2. The CDR3 covers 14 residues. The germline V gene encodes CDR1 LGHDT and CDR2 YNNKEL (reference sequence). V dropped 10 bases and J dropped 5; count of bases not matched to a gene: 7. The chain's CDR3 is CATHGTSGNNEQFF. The CDR3 region has the DNA TGTGCCACCCACGGGACTAGCGGCAACAATGAGCAGTTCTTC.

This chain connects TRBV7-2 to TRBJ2-7, with a possible D match to TRBD1 (6 bases). Germline CDR1 SGHTA, CDR2 FQGNSA. V lost 5 bases to trimming and J lost 2 bases, with 13 bases between them. There are 14 residues in the CDR3. The CDR3 bases are TGTGCCAGCAGCCAAGGGACATATCCCTACGAGCAGTACTTC. This encodes CASSQGTYPYEQYF.

This chain's CDR3 is CASSVTRLKPGLAGGRASYEQYF. The CDR3 bases are TGTGCCAGCAGTGTCACCCGGCTGAAACCGGGACTAGCGGGGGGTAGGGCTTCTTACGAGCAGTACTTC. The chain recombines TRBV28 with TRBJ2-7; 15 positions agree with TRBD2. The junction had 27 bases not matched to a gene; V was cut back by 5 bases and J by 4 bases. CDR1 and CDR2 (germline): MDHEN, SYDVKM. This CDR3 is built from 23 residues.

V usage is TRBV6-2 or TRBV6-3 and J usage is TRBJ1-6, with D uncertain. The CDR3 is 18 amino acids. Per germline, CDR1 MNHEY and CDR2 SVGEGT. Trimming cost V 5 bases and J 0 bases, with 17 bases left between them. CDR3 DNA sequence: TGTGCCAGCAGTATGGGCCAGTCTCTGAGCTCCTATAATTCACCCCTCCACTTT. Its translation: CASSMGQSLSSYNSPLHF.

This clonotype was counted once. CDR3 DNA sequence: TGCAGCGTCGCCGGGACAGGGATATGGGGAGAGACCCAGTACTTC. This codes for CSVAGTGIWGETQYF. V and J are TRBV29-1 and TRBJ2-5; 9 bases map to TRBD1. Trimming took 6 bases from V and 4 from J; bases not matched to a gene: 12. The CDR3 contains 15 residues. CDR1 is SQVTM, CDR2 ANQGSEA, per germline.

CDR3 bases: TGTGCCAGCTTCGGTCAGGAGAACACTGAAGCTTTCTTT. Amino acids: CASFGQENTEAFF. The rearrangement joins TRBV6-2 or TRBV6-3 to TRBJ1-1, with unresolved D. CDR1 and CDR2 (germline): MNHEY, SVGEGT. This CDR3 is built from 13 residues. Deletions cut 8 bases from V and 1 base from J, with 11 bases between.

The chain couples TRBV28 to TRBJ2-5; no clear D. V lost 6 bases, J lost 7 bases, and 15 bases lay in between. This CDR3 is built from 13 residues. Germline values: CDR1 MDHEN, CDR2 SYDVKM. The CDR3 sequence is CASSLGPSRTQYF. Written as DNA, the CDR3 is TGTGCCAGCAGCCTAGGACCGTCTAGGACCCAGTACTTC. Full variable domain (missing parts from reference TRBV28 and TRBJ2-5): DVKVTQSSRYLVKRTGEKVFLECVQDMDHENMFWYRQDPGLGLRLIYFSYDVKMKEKGDIPEGYSVSREKKERFSLILESASTNQTSMYLCASSLGPSRTQYFGPGTRLLVL.

The chain carries TRBV30 and TRBJ1-6; D call uncertain. V was pared by 4 bases and J by 0 bases, with 7 bases between. Germline loops: CDR1 GTSNPN, CDR2 SVGIG (reference sequence). This CDR3 contains 14 residues. DNA of the CDR3: TGTGCCTGGAAAGTAGGCTCCTATAATTCACCCCTCCACTTT. Amino acid sequence: CAWKVGSYNSPLHF. The full variable domain, in which reference TRBV30 and TRBJ1-6 provide the parts outside the CDR3, is SQTIHQWPATLVQPVGSPLSLECTVEGTSNPNLYWYRQAAGRGLQLLFYSVGIGQISSEVPQNLSASRPQDRQFILSSKKLLLSDSGFYLCAWKVGSYNSPLHFGNGTRLTVT.

This clonotype was counted once. The CDR3 is CSATGGAADTQYF. The CDR3 DNA follows: TGCAGTGCTACCGGGGGGGCCGCGGATACGCAGTATTTT. The chain carries TRBV20-1 and TRBJ2-3; TRBD2 matches 8 bases. Trimming at V came to 4 bases and at J to 6 bases, leaving 6 bases not matched to a gene. Germline V gene data show CDR1 as DFQATT and CDR2 as SNEGSKA (reference sequence). The CDR3 consists of 13 residues.

This CDR3 reads CASSPRVYYEQYF. For the CDR3, the DNA is TGTGCCAGCAGCCCTAGGGTTTACTACGAGCAGTACTTC. This chain uses TRBV28 with TRBJ2-7; no clear D gene. Trimming took off 6 bases at V and 3 bases at J, with 12 bases between the two ends. The CDR3 has 13 amino acids. The germline V gene has CDR1 MDHEN and CDR2 SYDVKM.

J is TRBJ1-5 and V is TRBV2; D not resolved. The V end lost 3 bases, the J end lost 1 base, and 7 bases lay between the germline ends. CDR1 is SNHLY and CDR2 is FYNNEI in the germline V gene. This CDR3 spans 14 amino acids. CDR3 in DNA: TGTGCCAGCAGTGACAGCATGAGCAATCAGCCCCAGCATTTT. Translation gives CASSDSMSNQPQHF.

The J gene is TRBJ1-5, the V gene TRBV6-5; a weak D match, TRBD1 (5 bases). CDR3 length: 14 amino acids. Between the trimmed V and J ends, which lost 2 bases and 2 bases, there was a span of 7 bases. Germline CDR1 and CDR2: MNHEY and SVGAGI. CDR3 in DNA: TGTGCCAGCAGTTACAGGGGAGGCAATCAGCCCCAGCATTTT. Protein: CASSYRGGNQPQHF.